A selection of T cell receptor beta chains follows, all from one sample in a study of identical twins. TCRdb independently ran MiXCR on the 5' RACE reads; one entry per CDR3 protein. The sample yields 220,000 or so distinct CDR3 sequences, about 7% seen once. These data were also filed under a second study, of yellow fever vaccine responses in identical twins.

The sample comprised memory (CD45RO+) T cells sorted from blood. The receptors originated from a woman aged 18-29 years in good health. Each CDR3 is given with its conserved first and last residue. A D gene is named only where the DNA matches it firmly. The size of a clone is reported for some rows only, either as once, few or many, or as a class for expanded clones.

d_gene: NA; j_gene: TRBJ2-5; v_gene: TRBV28; abundance: many; CDR3aa: CASGGGGEPTVETQYF; CDR3nt: TGTGCCAGCGGAGGGGGGGGTGAACCAACCGTAGAGACCCAGTACTTC
d_gene: TRBD1; j_gene: TRBJ2-2; v_gene: TRBV2; abundance: many; CDR3aa: CASDRETGELFF; CDR3nt: TGTGCCAGCGACAGGGAAACCGGGGAGCTGTTTTTT
d_gene: NA; j_gene: TRBJ2-7; v_gene: TRBV6-1; abundance: few; CDR3aa: CASRRDGTSSYEQYF; CDR3nt: TGTGCCAGCAGACGGGACGGCACCTCCTCCTACGAGCAGTACTTC
d_gene: NA; j_gene: TRBJ2-3; v_gene: TRBV11-2; abundance: NA; CDR3aa: CASGGASTDTQYF; CDR3nt: TGTGCCAGCGGGGGGGCGAGCACAGATACGCAGTATTTT
d_gene: NA; j_gene: TRBJ2-3; v_gene: TRBV20-1; abundance: NA; CDR3aa: CSARVWGSGTDTQYF; CDR3nt: TGCAGTGCTAGAGTCTGGGGGAGTGGGACAGATACGCAGTATTTT
d_gene: TRBD1; j_gene: TRBJ1-2; v_gene: TRBV5-1; abundance: NA; CDR3aa: CASSKGTASNYGYTF; CDR3nt: TGCGCCAGCAGCAAAGGGACAGCATCTAACTATGGCTACACCTTC
d_gene: TRBD2; j_gene: TRBJ2-1; v_gene: TRBV5-5; abundance: many; CDR3aa: CASSLARTSGSSYNEQFF; CDR3nt: TGTGCCAGCAGCTTGGCCCGGACTAGCGGGAGCTCCTACAATGAGCAGTTCTTC
d_gene: TRBD1; j_gene: TRBJ1-2; v_gene: TRBV20-1; abundance: few; CDR3aa: CSASRQGIRYGYTF; CDR3nt: TGCAGTGCTAGCCGACAGGGGATCCGCTATGGCTACACCTTC
d_gene: NA; j_gene: TRBJ2-3; v_gene: TRBV20-1; abundance: few; CDR3aa: CSARDRTRNTDTQYF; CDR3nt: TGCAGTGCTAGAGATAGGACCAGAAACACAGATACGCAGTATTTT
d_gene: NA; j_gene: TRBJ2-3; v_gene: TRBV5-4; abundance: NA; CDR3aa: CASSTNRVDTQYF; CDR3nt: TGTGCCAGCAGCACCAACAGGGTGGATACGCAGTATTTT
d_gene: TRBD2; j_gene: TRBJ2-5; v_gene: TRBV4-2; abundance: many; CDR3aa: CASRGLAGGPGETQYF; CDR3nt: TGTGCCAGCAGGGGACTAGCGGGGGGGCCGGGAGAGACCCAGTACTTC
d_gene: NA; j_gene: TRBJ2-7; v_gene: TRBV12-5; abundance: many; CDR3aa: CASGLVLRQIPYEQYF; CDR3nt: TGTGCTAGTGGTTTGGTACTGCGGCAGATTCCCTACGAGCAGTACTTC
d_gene: TRBD1; j_gene: TRBJ1-5; v_gene: TRBV6-2/TRBV6-3; abundance: many; CDR3aa: CASSSGPGQGNNQPQHF; CDR3nt: TGTGCCAGCAGTTCCGGTCCGGGACAGGGCAACAATCAGCCCCAGCATTTT
d_gene: TRBD1; j_gene: TRBJ1-2; v_gene: TRBV28; abundance: many; CDR3aa: CASSYGTGYGYTF; CDR3nt: TGTGCCAGCTCCTACGGGACAGGGTATGGCTACACCTTC
d_gene: TRBD2; j_gene: TRBJ2-3; v_gene: TRBV5-1; abundance: NA; CDR3aa: CASSPDTSGIPDTQYF; CDR3nt: TGCGCCAGCAGCCCCGATACTAGCGGGATCCCAGATACGCAGTATTTT
d_gene: NA; j_gene: TRBJ2-1; v_gene: TRBV5-1; abundance: few; CDR3aa: CASSLDRVLYNEQFF; CDR3nt: TGCGCCAGCAGCTTGGACAGGGTTTTATACAATGAGCAGTTCTTC
d_gene: NA; j_gene: TRBJ2-1; v_gene: TRBV18; abundance: NA; CDR3aa: CASSPPGRTIGNEQFF; CDR3nt: TGTGCCAGCTCACCACCGGGTCGGACTATTGGGAATGAGCAGTTCTTC
d_gene: NA; j_gene: TRBJ2-1; v_gene: TRBV7-2; abundance: NA; CDR3aa: CASSFGSSYNEQFF; CDR3nt: TGTGCCAGCAGCTTCGGAAGCTCCTACAATGAGCAGTTCTTC
d_gene: NA; j_gene: TRBJ1-2; v_gene: TRBV12-3/TRBV12-4; abundance: few; CDR3aa: CASSLATANYGYTF; CDR3nt: TGTGCCAGCAGTTTAGCCACGGCTAACTATGGCTACACCTTC
d_gene: NA; j_gene: TRBJ2-3; v_gene: TRBV5-1; abundance: many; CDR3aa: CASSLGSGTFTDTQYF; CDR3nt: TGCGCCAGCAGCCTGGGGTCCGGGACCTTCACAGATACGCAGTATTTT
d_gene: TRBD2; j_gene: TRBJ2-4; v_gene: TRBV7-9; abundance: many; CDR3aa: CASSPLAGHSMDIQYF; CDR3nt: TGTGCCAGCAGCCCGCTAGCGGGGCACAGCATGGACATTCAGTACTTC
d_gene: NA; j_gene: TRBJ1-2; v_gene: TRBV14; abundance: few; CDR3aa: CASSQDSQVGYTF; CDR3nt: TGTGCCAGCAGCCAAGATTCCCAGGTCGGCTACACCTTC
d_gene: NA; j_gene: TRBJ2-7; v_gene: TRBV3-1; abundance: many; CDR3aa: CASSQDGYLGEQYF; CDR3nt: TGTGCCAGCAGCCAAGATGGGTATCTAGGCGAGCAGTACTTC
d_gene: NA; j_gene: TRBJ2-1; v_gene: TRBV28; abundance: many; CDR3aa: CASTLGRPYNEQFF; CDR3nt: TGTGCCAGCACCCTAGGTCGGCCCTACAATGAGCAGTTCTTC
d_gene: NA; j_gene: TRBJ2-3; v_gene: TRBV4-2; abundance: few; CDR3aa: CASSQTSGTSSTDTQYF; CDR3nt: TGTGCCAGCAGCCAGACGTCCGGGACTTCTAGCACAGATACGCAGTATTTT
d_gene: NA; j_gene: TRBJ1-2; v_gene: TRBV12-3/TRBV12-4; abundance: many; CDR3aa: CASSLQWQGGYTF; CDR3nt: TGTGCCAGCAGTTTACAGTGGCAGGGAGGCTACACCTTC
d_gene: TRBD2; j_gene: TRBJ2-5; v_gene: TRBV5-1; abundance: many; CDR3aa: CASSLRLAGGGQETQYF; CDR3nt: TGCGCCAGCAGCTTGCGGCTAGCGGGAGGAGGGCAAGAGACCCAGTACTTC
d_gene: NA; j_gene: TRBJ2-3; v_gene: TRBV28; abundance: many; CDR3aa: CASSSRPTDTQYF; CDR3nt: TGTGCCAGCAGTTCCAGGCCGACAGATACGCAGTATTTT
d_gene: NA; j_gene: TRBJ2-1; v_gene: TRBV10-3; abundance: few; CDR3aa: CANSAAVNNEQFF; CDR3nt: TGTGCCAACAGTGCTGCGGTCAACAATGAGCAGTTCTTC
d_gene: NA; j_gene: TRBJ2-1; v_gene: TRBV5-1; abundance: NA; CDR3aa: CASSLEDSYNEQFF; CDR3nt: TGCGCCAGCAGCTTGGAGGACAGCTACAATGAGCAGTTCTTC
d_gene: NA; j_gene: TRBJ1-5; v_gene: TRBV6-4; abundance: NA; CDR3aa: CASSGTVGEPQHF; CDR3nt: TGTGCCAGCAGTGGGACAGTAGGAGAGCCCCAGCATTTT
d_gene: NA; j_gene: TRBJ2-5; v_gene: TRBV5-5; abundance: few; CDR3aa: CASSLGGAETQYF; CDR3nt: TGTGCCAGCAGCTTGGGAGGGGCCGAGACCCAGTACTTC
d_gene: NA; j_gene: TRBJ2-4; v_gene: TRBV23-1; abundance: NA; CDR3aa: CASSQPTGTEIAKNIQYF; CDR3nt: TGCGCCAGCAGTCAACCCACCGGGACGGAAATAGCCAAAAACATTCAGTACTTC
d_gene: NA; j_gene: TRBJ2-2; v_gene: TRBV25-1; abundance: many; CDR3aa: CASSELLWGSGELFF; CDR3nt: TGTGCCAGCAGTGAGCTTCTATGGGGGTCCGGGGAGCTGTTTTTT
d_gene: NA; j_gene: TRBJ1-1; v_gene: TRBV20-1; abundance: few; CDR3aa: CSARDRPYTEAFF; CDR3nt: TGCAGTGCTAGAGATCGACCCTACACTGAAGCTTTCTTT
d_gene: NA; j_gene: TRBJ2-6; v_gene: TRBV12-3/TRBV12-4; abundance: NA; CDR3aa: CASSLQPVGGANVLTF; CDR3nt: TGTGCCAGCAGTTTGCAGCCCGTAGGGGGGGCCAACGTCCTGACTTTC
d_gene: NA; j_gene: TRBJ1-2; v_gene: TRBV12-3/TRBV12-4; abundance: few; CDR3aa: CASTRDTEYGYTF; CDR3nt: TGTGCCAGCACCCGGGACACGGAGTATGGCTACACCTTC
d_gene: NA; j_gene: TRBJ1-1; v_gene: TRBV12-3/TRBV12-4; abundance: many; CDR3aa: CASSPIWTNMNTEAFF; CDR3nt: TGTGCCAGCAGTCCCATCTGGACAAATATGAACACTGAAGCTTTCTTT
d_gene: NA; j_gene: TRBJ1-2; v_gene: TRBV20-1; abundance: few; CDR3aa: CSARDQAAPSNYGYTF; CDR3nt: TGCAGTGCTAGAGATCAGGCAGCCCCCTCTAACTATGGCTACACCTTC
d_gene: NA; j_gene: TRBJ2-5; v_gene: TRBV3-1; abundance: NA; CDR3aa: CASSEVAGEQETQYF; CDR3nt: TGTGCCAGCAGCGAAGTGGCCGGGGAGCAAGAGACCCAGTACTTC
d_gene: NA; j_gene: TRBJ2-2; v_gene: TRBV20-1; abundance: many; CDR3aa: CSAKGTSQTYTGELFF; CDR3nt: TGCAGTGCTAAGGGGACTTCCCAAACATACACCGGGGAGCTGTTTTTT
d_gene: NA; j_gene: TRBJ2-7; v_gene: TRBV4-1; abundance: NA; CDR3aa: CASSHDQTNWRREQYF; CDR3nt: TGCGCCAGCAGCCACGACCAGACTAACTGGAGAAGGGAGCAGTACTTC
d_gene: TRBD2; j_gene: TRBJ2-1; v_gene: TRBV7-8; abundance: many; CDR3aa: CASSLARTSGSLDEQFF; CDR3nt: TGTGCCAGCAGCTTAGCGCGGACTAGCGGGAGTTTAGATGAGCAGTTCTTC
d_gene: NA; j_gene: TRBJ2-1; v_gene: TRBV5-1; abundance: few; CDR3aa: CASSPRPGEGEQFF; CDR3nt: TGCGCCAGCAGCCCACGACCCGGCGAAGGTGAGCAGTTCTTC
d_gene: TRBD1; j_gene: TRBJ1-3; v_gene: TRBV10-3; abundance: few; CDR3aa: CAITGTITGTGGSNTIYF; CDR3nt: TGTGCCATCACAGGGACGATCACCGGGACAGGGGGATCAAACACCATATATTTT
d_gene: NA; j_gene: TRBJ2-2; v_gene: TRBV28; abundance: many; CDR3aa: CASSRAVANTGELFF; CDR3nt: TGTGCCAGCAGTCGCGCAGTCGCGAACACCGGGGAGCTGTTTTTT
d_gene: TRBD1; j_gene: TRBJ1-1; v_gene: TRBV10-2; abundance: few; CDR3aa: CASSVIPGQGIPEAFF; CDR3nt: TGCGCCAGCAGTGTTATACCGGGACAGGGGATTCCTGAAGCTTTCTTT
d_gene: NA; j_gene: TRBJ2-4; v_gene: TRBV4-1; abundance: many; CDR3aa: CASSQGNNLNIQYF; CDR3nt: TGCGCCAGCAGCCAGGGTAACAATTTAAACATTCAGTACTTC
d_gene: TRBD1; j_gene: TRBJ2-5; v_gene: TRBV7-9; abundance: many; CDR3aa: CASSSLRDRGPQETQYF; CDR3nt: TGTGCCAGCAGCTCCCTCCGGGACAGGGGGCCCCAAGAGACCCAGTACTTC